These T cell receptor beta chains were read from a single sample in a study of T cell responses to AZD1222 COVID-19 vaccine. Only in-frame clones appear in the TCRdb table, and some are missing; sequencing was by immunoSEQ multiplex PCR. This sample has more than 90,000 clones, with 75% to 90% found just once. The source material was peripheral blood, sampled 28 days after the second AZD1222 dose. All receptors derive from an adult who received the AZD1222 COVID-19 vaccine. CDR3s leave out the opening cysteine and the closing phenylalanine or tryptophan. Part of the rows lack a size; the others show once, few, many or a class for expanded clones.

size,V,CDR3
-,TRBV7-6,ASSLDAVSSYEQY
-,TRBV5-1,ASSLGVDYGNTIY
-,TRBV7-2,ASSLGRNIDTDTQY
-,TRBV6-5,ASSRQGLDEKLF
-,TRBV6-5,ASSYGTGFGELF
-,TRBV7-8,ASSLGPATVQGDTQY
-,TRBV7-9,ASSLGGQGQETQY
-,TRBV30,ASPGDSNYGYT
-,TRBV11-3,ASSLDRGSSTDTQY
-,TRBV5-1,ASSLVGGSDYGYT
-,TRBV19,ASGPLGSEQY
-,TRBV5-4,ASRPGRGYGYT
-,TRBV27,ASRDRFWLHGYT
-,TRBV5-1,ASSLPGKNTEAF
-,TRBV27,ASRRQTSGNYNEQF
-,TRBV6-7,ASNLRVAGGVGTDTQY
-,TRBV14,ASSQLGQGRYGYT
-,TRBV9,ASSRQGQETQY
few,TRBV21-1,ASSGVADGQDIYGYT
-,TRBV12-3/TRBV12-4,ASSLWAEETQY
-,TRBV7-3,ASSRAGYGYT
-,TRBV9,ASSATSGSVIADTQY
-,TRBV5-1,ASSPGTSVNGELF